This is a list of T cell receptor beta chains from one sample in a study of T cell responses to AZD1222 COVID-19 vaccine. Here immunoSEQ multiplex PCR was the method, and the copy in TCRdb shows in-frame clones only, minus some. The sample holds about 120,000 clones, around nine tenths seen once. Specimen: peripheral blood, collected on day 0 of AZD1222 vaccination. These TCRs come from an adult in good health. The CDR3 runs from the conserved cysteine through the conserved F or W. A D gene is named only where the DNA matches it firmly. Not all rows give a size; the values are once, few, many and, for expanded clones, a class.

D: TRBD1
J: TRBJ2-7
size: -
V: TRBV18
DNA: TGTGCCAGCTCGCAAGGACAGGGGTGGTACTTC
CDR3: CASSQGQGWYF

D: TRBD1
J: TRBJ1-5
size: -
V: TRBV6-5
DNA: TGTGCCAGCAGAACGACAGGGCTCAATCAGCCCCAGCATTTT
CDR3: CASRTTGLNQPQHF

D: -
J: TRBJ1-1
size: -
V: TRBV9
DNA: TGTGCCAGCAGCGTAGTTCAGGGGAACACTGAAGCTTTCTTT
CDR3: CASSVVQGNTEAFF

D: TRBD1
J: TRBJ2-1
size: -
V: TRBV5-6
DNA: TGTGCCAGCAGCTTGCTGGGACAGGGTGGGAATGAGCAGTTCTTC
CDR3: CASSLLGQGGNEQFF

D: TRBD1
J: TRBJ2-7
size: once
V: TRBV30
DNA: TGTGCCTGGAGTGCAGGGGGCCCCTACGAGCAGTACTTC
CDR3: CAWSAGGPYEQYF

D: -
J: TRBJ1-2
size: -
V: TRBV20-1
DNA: TGCAGTGCTAATCTCCTAAGCGGCTACACCTTC
CDR3: CSANLLSGYTF

D: TRBD2
J: TRBJ2-7
size: few
V: TRBV7-9
DNA: TGTGCCAGCAGCTTAGTAGTTGGGACTAGCTACGAGCAGTACTTC
CDR3: CASSLVVGTSYEQYF

D: -
J: TRBJ2-7
size: -
V: TRBV28
DNA: TGTGCCAGCAACGGGGGGCTACAGCAGTACTTC
CDR3: CASNGGLQQYF

D: -
J: TRBJ2-7
size: -
V: TRBV3-1/TRBV3-2
DNA: TGTGCCAGCAGCCTCCGCAGCTCGACAGCAAACTCCTACGAGCAGTACTTC
CDR3: CASSLRSSTANSYEQYF

D: TRBD1
J: TRBJ2-7
size: -
V: TRBV7-3
DNA: TGTGCCAGCAGCTTACCGGGACAGGGGGATAACGAGCAGTACTTC
CDR3: CASSLPGQGDNEQYF

D: TRBD1
J: TRBJ1-4
size: -
V: TRBV10-1
DNA: TGCGCCAGCAGAACGCAATTACAGGGGAAGGGGAGAACTAATGAAAAACTGTTTTTT
CDR3: CASRTQLQGKGRTNEKLFF

D: -
J: TRBJ1-1
size: -
V: TRBV7-9
DNA: TGTGCCAGCAGCTTAGCTGGCAGTTCGAACACTGAAGCTTTCTTT
CDR3: CASSLAGSSNTEAFF

D: TRBD2
J: TRBJ2-4
size: once
V: TRBV7-9
DNA: TGTGCCAGCAGCAGTGGACTAGCGGGAGGGTTGGGCAAAAACATTCAGTACTTC
CDR3: CASSSGLAGGLGKNIQYF

D: TRBD1
J: TRBJ1-1
size: once
V: TRBV7-2
DNA: TGTGCCAGCAGCTCCCAGACAGGGCGCAACACTGAAGCTTTCTTT
CDR3: CASSSQTGRNTEAFF

D: -
J: TRBJ1-5
size: -
V: TRBV29-1
DNA: TGCAGCGTTGAAGACGGGGGACAGCCCCAGCATTTT
CDR3: CSVEDGGQPQHF

D: -
J: TRBJ1-1
size: -
V: TRBV18
DNA: TGTGCCAGCTCACCACTTGTGCCCCCGAACACTGAAGCTTTCTTT
CDR3: CASSPLVPPNTEAFF

D: TRBD1
J: TRBJ2-7
size: -
V: TRBV5-1
DNA: TGCGCCAGCAGCTTTACTGGGACAGGGAGCTACGAGCAGTACTTC
CDR3: CASSFTGTGSYEQYF

D: -
J: TRBJ1-1
size: -
V: TRBV6-2/TRBV6-3
DNA: TGTGCCAGCAGGTACGCCGATGAAGCTTTCTTT
CDR3: CASRYADEAFF

D: TRBD2
J: TRBJ2-2
size: -
V: TRBV11-3
DNA: TGTGCCAGCAGCTTAACTAGCGGGAGTGGCGACACCGGGGAGCTGTTTTTT
CDR3: CASSLTSGSGDTGELFF

D: TRBD1
J: TRBJ1-2
size: -
V: TRBV5-4
DNA: TGTGCCAGCAGCGCGACGGCCCAGGGGGCGTCTGGCTACACCTTC
CDR3: CASSATAQGASGYTF

D: -
J: TRBJ1-4
size: -
V: TRBV15
DNA: TGTGCCACCAGCAGAGACCGCTCGGTGGGTGAAAAACTGTTTTTT
CDR3: CATSRDRSVGEKLFF

D: -
J: TRBJ2-7
size: -
V: TRBV6-2/TRBV6-3
DNA: TGTGCCAGCAGTTACTTGGGGTTTAGCTCCTACGAGCAGTACTTC
CDR3: CASSYLGFSSYEQYF

D: TRBD1
J: TRBJ1-1
size: few
V: TRBV12-5
DNA: TGTGCTTCCGCCGGGACAGACAACACTGAAGCTTTCTTT
CDR3: CASAGTDNTEAFF

D: -
J: TRBJ1-2
size: -
V: TRBV7-2
DNA: TGTGCCAGCAGCTTAACCTCGCCTAACTATGGCTACACCTTC
CDR3: CASSLTSPNYGYTF

D: TRBD1
J: TRBJ2-1
size: -
V: TRBV7-2
DNA: TGTGCCAGCAGCCCGCGGGACAGGGGGCATGCCTACAATGAGCAGTTCTTC
CDR3: CASSPRDRGHAYNEQFF

D: -
J: TRBJ1-1
size: -
V: TRBV19
DNA: TGTGCCAGTAGTATGGCCCCTTGGAAAGCTGAAGCTTTCTTT
CDR3: CASSMAPWKAEAFF

D: -
J: TRBJ1-4
size: -
V: TRBV30
DNA: TGTGCCTGGAGTGTGCTAGGGCGTGGTGGGGAAAAACTGTTTTTT
CDR3: CAWSVLGRGGEKLFF

D: -
J: TRBJ1-3
size: -
V: TRBV6-6
DNA: TGTGCCAGTAGGAGTACAGGGCCTGGAAACACCATATATTTT
CDR3: CASRSTGPGNTIYF

D: -
J: TRBJ2-3
size: -
V: TRBV6-2/TRBV6-3
DNA: TGTGCCAGCAGTACGGGAAGCACAGATACGCAGTATTTT
CDR3: CASSTGSTDTQYF

D: -
J: TRBJ1-2
size: -
V: TRBV12-3/TRBV12-4
DNA: TGTGCCAGCAGTCCCAGGGTGGCCAATGGCTACACCTTC
CDR3: CASSPRVANGYTF

D: -
J: TRBJ1-3
size: -
V: TRBV5-1
DNA: TGCGCCAGCAGCGTGGGGAGATTACTTCCTGACAGAGGGGAAGGAAACACCATATATTTT
CDR3: CASSVGRLLPDRGEGNTIYF

D: TRBD2
J: TRBJ2-1
size: -
V: TRBV28
DNA: TGTGCCAGCAGGGAAACGGGACTAGCGGGATTTAGAGCCTACAATGAGCAGTTCTTC
CDR3: CASRETGLAGFRAYNEQFF

D: -
J: TRBJ2-1
size: -
V: TRBV14
DNA: TGTGCCAGCAGCCAAGTTTCCTATCGGTGGGCGGGACCTTACAATGAGCAGTTCTTC
CDR3: CASSQVSYRWAGPYNEQFF

D: TRBD2
J: TRBJ2-2
size: -
V: TRBV24-1
DNA: TGTGCCACCAGTGACCCGGGGGGGACCACCGGGGAGCTGTTTTTT
CDR3: CATSDPGGTTGELFF

D: -
J: TRBJ2-7
size: -
V: TRBV18
DNA: TGTGCCAGCTCACCGGGATCCTCCGAGCAGTACTTC
CDR3: CASSPGSSEQYF

D: -
J: TRBJ1-2
size: -
V: TRBV12-3/TRBV12-4
DNA: TGTGCCAGCAGTTCGCAGAATAACTATGGCTACACCTTC
CDR3: CASSSQNNYGYTF

D: TRBD1
J: TRBJ2-3
size: -
V: TRBV6-5
DNA: TGTGCCAGCAGAGGGACAGGAATCAGCGGGGATACGCAGTATTTT
CDR3: CASRGTGISGDTQYF

D: TRBD1
J: TRBJ1-5
size: -
V: TRBV28
DNA: TGTGCCAGCAGGACAGGGGGCTATCAGCCCCAGCATTTT
CDR3: CASRTGGYQPQHF

D: TRBD2
J: TRBJ2-4
size: -
V: TRBV4-1
DNA: TGCGCCAGCAGCCAAGGGGGACTAGCCGGGGTCTACTTC
CDR3: CASSQGGLAGVYF